This T cell receptor beta chain was found in a study of CD8+CD57+ T cells in acquired aplastic anemia. Genomic DNA served as template for TCR beta VDJ and CDR3 profiling. In TCRdb, the reads were re-called with MiXCR into one record per CDR3 protein. The sample lists some 120,000 distinct CDR3 sequences; 45% to 60% were seen once. Regarding the study as a whole: Patient and control CD8+ Simpson's diversity was not significantly different.

This CDR3 is built from 14 residues. Germline V gene sequence: CDR1 SGHRS, CDR2 YFSETQ. The V and J ends lost 0 bases and 11 bases respectively, with 12 bases between them. This clonotype has only a few counts. The target antigen is unknown. Sequencing involved patients with CD8+CD57+ cell expansion previously shown by flow cytometry. Material: sorted CD4+, CD8+, or CD8+CD57+ T cells (not recorded which) from PBMCs. This clonotype was obtained from a human donor with aplastic anemia. J is TRBJ2-6 and V is TRBV5-1; tentatively, D is TRBD2 (6 bases). CDR3 loop: CASSLAGRDYVLTF. The CDR3, as DNA: TGCGCCAGCAGCTTGGCGGGCAGGGACTACGTCCTGACTTTC. The full variable domain, its missing parts supplied by reference TRBV5-1 and TRBJ2-6, is KAGVTQTPRYLIKTRGQQVTLSCSPISGHRSVSWYQQTPGQGLQFLFEYFSETQRNKGNFPGRFSGRQFSNSRSEMNVSTLELGDSALYLCASSLAGRDYVLTFGAGSRLTVL.